This passage covers 30 T cell receptor beta chains from one sample sequenced in a study of prognosis after radiotherapy for stage I lung cancer (dated by TCRdb to about 2021). Sequencing instrument: Illumina HiSeq 3000. Two rounds of multiplex PCR on genomic DNA were used to amplify the TCR beta CDR3 region. The first PCR round used primers specific to each TRBV and TRBJ gene, with sequences filed in Chinese patent CN105087789A. The public reads were run again by TCRdb, first through fastp at Q25 and then through MiXCR, and only productive beta chains were kept. Merged by CDR3 protein, the rows form single entries marked with the most common genes and DNA. A total of about 12,000 distinct CDR3 sequences appear in this sample, around two fifths of them only once. Roughly two fifths of the sample comes from the top ten. Material: PBMCs, obtained before or after stereotactic body radiation therapy (not recorded which). These receptors came from a donor aged 50 or older with non-small cell lung cancer.

In this sample, this clonotype turned up many times. The CDR3 spells CASSESGTFYGYTF. For the CDR3, the DNA is TGCGCCAGCAGTGAGTCCGGGACATTCTATGGCTACACCTTC. V and J are TRBV10-2 and TRBJ1-2, with D perhaps matching TRBD1 (6 bases). The CDR3 sequence is 14 residues long. Trimming took 0 bases from V and 4 from J, leaving 9 bases between them. Germline-derived CDR1 and CDR2 are WSHSY and SAAADI.

This clonotype was found many times. V and J are TRBV7-3 and TRBJ2-6; possibly TRBD2 for D (5 bases). Trimming removed 5 bases at V and 12 bases at J, with 23 bases between. CDR1 SGHTA and CDR2 FQGTGA come from the germline V gene. The CDR3 loop spans 16 amino acids. CDR3 amino acids: CASSPRGSALFSVLTF. The CDR3 DNA sequence: TGTGCCAGCAGCCCCCGCGGTAGCGCCCTATTCAGCGTCCTGACTTTC.

The table lists this clonotype with a count of one. The V call is TRBV11-1, the J call TRBJ1-1; perhaps TRBD1 as D (6 bases). Germline V gene data show CDR1 as SGHAT and CDR2 as FQDESV (reference sequence). The CDR3 sequence is 14 residues long. The V gene lost 2 bases and the J gene lost 0 bases, with 7 bases spanning the gap. This chain's CDR3 is CASSLRGMNTEAFF. The CDR3 nucleotides read TGTGCCAGCAGCTTAAGGGGGATGAACACTGAAGCTTTCTTT.

This clonotype was picked up many times. The CDR3 nucleotides are TGTGCCAGCAGCCAAGGGTTCGGGCCGACCAATTCACCCCTCCACTTT. It codes for CASSQGFGPTNSPLHF. The rearrangement joins TRBV3-1 to TRBJ1-6; D ambiguous. CDR1 is LGHDT and CDR2 is YNNKEL in the germline V gene (reference sequence). The CDR3 spans 16 residues. V was pared by 1 base and J by 7 bases, with 14 bases between.

This clonotype was counted many times. The gene calls are TRBV27 and TRBJ2-1; TRBD2 agrees at 8 bases. The germline V gene encodes CDR1 MNHEY and CDR2 SMNVEV (reference sequence). The CDR3 runs to 17 residues. Trimming at V came to 3 bases and at J to 4 bases, leaving 11 bases not matched to a gene. The CDR3 coding sequence is TGTGCCAGCAGTTTTAGCCTCTCCGGGACTAGTTACAATGAGCAGTTCTTC. Its protein product is CASSFSLSGTSYNEQFF.

This clonotype was seen once. The J gene is TRBJ2-2, the V gene TRBV2, with 13 bases matching TRBD2. J lost 4 bases, V lost 10 bases, and 6 bases had no gene match. CDR1 is SNHLY, CDR2 FYNNEI, per germline. The CDR3 is made up of 15 amino acids. CDR3 sequence (DNA): TGTGCCATGGGGACTAGCGGGGTGCTCACCGGGGAGCTGTTTTTT. Its translation is CAMGTSGVLTGELFF.

In the case of this clonotype: Given a far larger clone just one base away, this is likely a sequencing read error. The V and J genes are TRBV7-9 and TRBJ2-7; 8 nucleotides align to TRBD2. The CDR3 length is 15 residues. J was trimmed by 7 bases and V by 5 bases; bases with no gene match: 13. The germline CDR1 and CDR2 sequences are SEHNR and FQNEAQ (reference sequence). CDR3 amino acids: CASSGTSGGAEEQYF. The CDR3 region has the DNA TGTGCCAGCAGCGGTACCTCGGGGGGGGCGGAGGAGCAGTACTTC.

This clonotype was picked up many times. The chain combines TRBV11-2 with TRBJ2-3; maybe TRBD1 (5 bases). Trimming left V 5 bases short and J 4 bases short, with 19 bases between. Germline-derived CDR1 and CDR2 are SGHAT and FQNNGV. There are 16 residues in the CDR3. CDR3 sequence reads: CASSRRIGAEADTQYF. The CDR3 DNA sequence: TGTGCCAGCAGCCGACGTATTGGGGCAGAAGCAGATACGCAGTATTTT.

This clonotype was recorded many times. V and J are TRBV6-4 and TRBJ2-3; D could derive from TRBD1 or TRBD2 (7 bases each). The CDR3 extends over 15 amino acids. Trimming stripped 3 bases from V and 1 base from J, with 11 bases between. CDR1 is MRHNA, CDR2 SNTAGT, per germline. As DNA, the CDR3 is TGTGCCAGCAGTGAGCAGGGGGGGGGCACAGATACGCAGTATTTT. Translation: CASSEQGGGTDTQYF.

Only one count was recorded for this clonotype. A far larger clone is one nucleotide away, so this likely arose from a read error. V usage is TRBV6-4 and J usage is TRBJ1-5; no clear D. V lost 3 bases and J 6 bases, leaving 21 bases between the germline ends. The CDR3 has 17 amino acids. Germline CDR1 reads MRHNA; CDR2 reads SNTAGT. CDR3: CASSEFFDGSVGQPQHF. CDR3 DNA sequence: TGTGCCAGCAGTGAATTTTTTGATGGGAGTGTGGGTCAGCCCCAGCATTTT.

This clonotype was recorded many times. V and J are TRBV5-1 and TRBJ2-1; D remains unclear. The CDR3 is 12 residues long. Germline CDR1 is SGHRS and CDR2 is YFSETQ. V was trimmed by 1 base and J by 7 bases, leaving 6 bases between them. DNA of the CDR3: TGCGCCAGCAGCTTGTTGGGGAATGAGCAGTTCTTC. Its translation: CASSLLGNEQFF.

Worth noting for this clonotype: Since the CDR3 does not end with the conserved phenylalanine or tryptophan, this likely comes from a read error. The rearrangement uses TRBV2 and TRBJ2-3; perhaps TRBD1 as D (5 bases). This CDR3 region has 13 residues. The germline V gene has CDR1 SNHLY and CDR2 FYNNEI. The CDR3 sequence is CATGPRGTDTQYL. The CDR3, as DNA: TGTGCCACAGGACCTAGGGGCACGGATACGCAGTATCTT.

This clonotype was seen ten or more times. The rearrangement joins TRBV4-3 to TRBJ2-3; D gene unclear. Trimming shortened V by 0 bases and J by 5 bases, and 6 bases separated the two germline ends. Germline V gene data show CDR1 as LGHNA and CDR2 as YSLEER. The CDR3 consists of 13 residues. DNA of the CDR3: TGCGCCAGCAGCCAAGAACCTAAAGATACGCAGTATTTT. It codes for CASSQEPKDTQYF.

In regard to this clonotype: One base separates it from a far larger clone, so it is likely a read error. The chain employs TRBV2 and TRBJ2-7; D is uncertain. Deletions cut 6 bases from V and 9 bases from J, with 18 bases between. Germline V gene lookup returns CDR1 SNHLY and CDR2 FYNNEI. The CDR3 length is 13 residues. The CDR3 loop reads CASSPYLVRVQYF. The CDR3 region has the DNA TGTGCCAGCAGCCCCTATTTGGTACGGGTGCAGTACTTC.

This sequence joins TRBV12-3 or TRBV12-4 and TRBJ1-4; 7 bases match TRBD1. The CDR3 spans 15 residues. Trimming at V came to 1 base and at J to 12 bases, leaving 11 bases not matched to a gene. The CDR3: CASSLEQGRREELFF. Written as DNA, the CDR3 is TGTGCCAGCAGTTTAGAACAGGGGAGGCGAGAAGAACTGTTTTTT.

This clonotype is medium-sized (0.01 to 0.1%) in the sample. The CDR3 DNA is TGTGCCAGCAGTGAAGGTCTGGGAACGGTCTATGGCTACACCTTC. Its protein is CASSEGLGTVYGYTF. The chain has TRBV6-1 and TRBJ1-2; D not resolved. Trimming stripped 1 base from V and 4 bases from J, with 13 bases between. Germline CDR1 and CDR2: MNHNS and SASEGT. The length of the CDR3 is 15 residues.

The CDR3 coding sequence is TGTGCCATCAGTGAGTCAGGGGAAGGCTACACCTTC. This gives the protein CAISESGEGYTF. The chain combines TRBV10-3 with TRBJ1-2; tentative D call: TRBD1 (5 bases). CDR1 and CDR2 from the germline V gene are ENHRY and SYGVKD. V gave up 0 bases and J gave up 8 bases, with 7 bases separating them. The CDR3 has 12 amino acids.

This clonotype was recorded many times. This chain joins TRBV5-1 and TRBJ2-5, with a possible D match to TRBD1 (6 bases). V lost 0 bases and J lost 5, with 17 bases in between. Looked up from germline, CDR1 is SGHRS and CDR2 is YFSETQ. The CDR3 is 16 amino acids. CDR3 nucleotides: TGCGCCAGCAGCTTGGAACCCACAGGGCTTTGGGAGACCCAGTACTTC. Protein: CASSLEPTGLWETQYF.

The chain uses TRBV20-1 and TRBJ1-2, with 9 positions matching TRBD1. The CDR3 is 12 amino acids. Trimming took 5 bases from V and 7 from J; bases not matched to a gene: 5. Germline V CDR1 and CDR2: DFQATT, SNEGSKA (reference sequence). The CDR3 sequence: CSADDRGGGYTF. CDR3 in DNA: TGCAGTGCTGATGACAGGGGGGGTGGCTACACCTTC.

About this clonotype itself: One base separates it from a far larger clone, so it is likely a read error. This chain uses TRBV6-2 or TRBV6-3 with TRBJ1-2, with TRBD1 matching 9 bases. The CDR3 is 13 residues long. Trimming removed 11 bases from V and 6 bases from J; junction bases left unmatched: 10. Germline CDR1 MNHEY, CDR2 SVGEGT. CDR3 in DNA: TGTGCCGGGACAGGGCCTTGTGTTCATGGCTACACCTTC. Translated, it gives CAGTGPCVHGYTF.

The V gene is TRBV4-3, the J gene TRBJ2-7; TRBD2 is a possible D gene (5 bases). In germline, CDR1 is LGHNA, CDR2 YSLEER. The CDR3 consists of 15 residues. The V and J ends lost 3 bases and 5 bases respectively, with 17 bases between them. The CDR3 sequence is CASSQSTWTFHEQYF. CDR3 nucleotides: TGCGCCAGCAGCCAGTCGACATGGACTTTCCACGAGCAGTACTTC.

This clonotype has a count of ten or more. A read error may account for a junction end that differs from germline. The chain joins TRBV28 to TRBJ1-1, with a tentative D call TRBD1 (6 bases). This CDR3 comprises 14 residues. CDR1 and CDR2 from the germline V gene are MDHEN and SYDVKM. The CDR3 is CASTPTGMNTEAFF. The CDR3 nucleotides are TGTGCCAGCACCCCCACAGGGATGAACACTGAGGCTTTCTTT.

This clonotype is labeled medium-sized (0.01 to 0.1%). V is TRBV6-5 and J is TRBJ1-1, with no clear D. The V end was cut by 2 bases, the J end by 4 bases, with 14 bases between. Germline V CDR1 and CDR2: MNHEY, SVGAGI. CDR3 length equals 15 residues. CDR3 nucleotides: TGTGCCAGCAGTTACGAGCGCCTCCCGGGCACTGAAGCTTTCTTT. It codes for CASSYERLPGTEAFF.

This clonotype ranks as medium-sized. The genes are TRBV27 and TRBJ2-7; 15 bases line up with TRBD2. V lost 5 bases to trimming and J lost 5 bases; unmatched junction nucleotides: 4. The CDR3 length is 15 residues. The germline CDR1 and CDR2 sequences are MNHEY and SMNVEV (reference sequence). The CDR3 region is CASSGLAGGLNEQYF. CDR3 coding DNA: TGTGCCAGCAGTGGACTAGCGGGAGGGCTCAACGAGCAGTACTTC.

The gene calls are TRBV4-1 and TRBJ1-2; 7 nucleotides agree with TRBD1. Losses at the gene ends were 4 bases for V and 2 bases for J; bases not matched to a gene: 1. The germline gives CDR1 MGHRA, CDR2 YSYEKL. This CDR3 has 13 residues. DNA of the CDR3: TGCGCCAGCAGCCGGGACAGAAACTATGGCTACACCTTC. It is translated as CASSRDRNYGYTF.

The chain joins TRBV6-1 to TRBJ2-7; D perhaps matches TRBD1 (5 bases). The germline gives CDR1 MNHNS, CDR2 SASEGT. Trimming stripped 9 bases from V and 2 bases from J, with 17 bases between. This CDR3 spans 14 amino acids. The CDR3 loop is CASKPAFRAYEQYF. CDR3 nucleotides: TGTGCCAGTAAACCGGCTTTCAGGGCCTACGAGCAGTACTTC.

In this sample, this clonotype turned up many times. CDR3 in amino acids: CATRRTENQPQHF. The CDR3 region has the DNA TGTGCCACCAGAAGGACTGAGAATCAGCCCCAGCATTTT. V and J are TRBV24-1 and TRBJ1-5; D is undetermined. CDR3 size: 13 residues. Germline V gene sequence: CDR1 KGHDR, CDR2 SFDVKD. Deletions cut 7 bases from V and 4 bases from J, with 10 bases between.

CDR3 region: CASRQYRGLIGYTF. The DNA of the CDR3 is TGTGCCAGCAGACAGTACAGGGGGCTTATTGGATACACCTTC. V usage is TRBV27 and J usage is TRBJ1-2; 9 bases fit TRBD1. Germline-derived CDR1 and CDR2 are MNHEY and SMNVEV (reference sequence). V trimming: 6 bases; J trimming: 11 bases; junction bases outside the gene matches: 13. The CDR3 is 14 amino acids.

The chain's CDR3 is CASSLTGRLTDTQYF. The CDR3, as DNA: TGTGCCAGCAGCCTGACAGGAAGACTAACAGATACGCAGTATTTT. This chain joins TRBV13 and TRBJ2-3; possible D gene TRBD1, 6 bases. Per the germline V gene, CDR1 is PRHDT and CDR2 is FYEKMQ (reference sequence). The V end was cut by 5 bases, the J end by 3 bases, with 15 bases between. This CDR3 region has 15 residues.

In this sample, this clonotype turned up a few times. The chain is built from TRBV5-4 and TRBJ2-3, with 8 bases matching TRBD1. With 0 bases clipped from V and 4 bases from J, the junction kept 1 base outside the gene matches. The CDR3 is 14 amino acids. The V gene's germline CDR1 is SGHNT and CDR2 YYREEE (reference sequence). The CDR3 DNA is TGTGCCAGCAGCTTGGGGACAGGGCCAGATACGCAGTATTTT. Its translation: CASSLGTGPDTQYF.